This T cell receptor beta chain is from a study of shared clonotypes between healthy human individuals. Assay: immunoSEQ multiplex PCR; the TCRdb copy retains only in-frame clones and omits some. The sample lists a few million clones; approximately 96% were seen once. CD4+ cells were split into CD45RA+ naive and CD45RA-negative memory subsets. CDR3 size: 11 residues. Trimming took off 7 bases at V and 6 bases at J, with 8 bases between the two ends. Germline V CDR1 and CDR2: WNHNN, SYGVQD (reference sequence). This clone was counted only a few times. Sequences were obtained from naive CD4+ T cells sorted from blood. Subset here: CD45RA+ positively selected. The rearrangement links TRBV10-1 to TRBJ2-3; unclear D gene. This clonotype originated in a man aged 18 to 29 in good health. The DNA for the CDR3 is TGCGCCAGCACCTCCGGGGATACGCAGTATTTT. Protein: CASTSGDTQYF.